This T cell receptor beta chain came from a study of blood T cell repertoires in COVID-19. Study information: T cells, B-cell-depleted T cells, or PBMCs provided the cDNA or gDNA that served as material.

Patients of the Seattle cohort, enrolled during active infection, were followed longitudinally. Generated by immunoSEQ multiplex PCR, the TCRdb table keeps only in-frame clones and is missing some. Among about 320,000 clones listed, 89% were seen once. This clone was found a few times. The source material was peripheral blood. This TCR derives from a woman aged 25 to 39 with COVID-19, enrolled during active disease.

In nucleotides, the CDR3 is TGTGCCAGCAGCTCCCGGGACAGGGCGACTAATGAAAAACTGTTTTTT. This sequence encodes CASSSRDRATNEKLFF. V and J are TRBV7-9 and TRBJ1-4, with 9 bases matching TRBD1. Looked up from germline, CDR1 is SEHNR and CDR2 is FQNEAQ (reference sequence). This CDR3 has 16 amino acids. Trimming at V came to 4 bases and at J to 2 bases, leaving 5 bases not matched to a gene.